This T cell receptor beta chain originates from a study of cytomegalovirus exposure and HLA in healthy donors. Both 60 Vbeta primers and 13 Jbeta primers went into the PCR. Profiled with immunoSEQ multiplex PCR; TCRdb holds only in-frame clones, not every one. The profile shows about 120,000 clones, around 76% of them singletons. Germline lookup yields CDR1 SGHTS and CDR2 YDEGEE. This CDR3 has 15 residues. Between the trimmed V and J ends, which lost 4 bases and 7 bases, there was a span of 18 bases. V gene TRBV5-8 combines with J gene TRBJ1-5; possibly TRBD1 for D (5 bases). The sample consisted of PBMCs. The receptor was isolated from a man in his sixties in good health and CMV-seropositive. Here the CDR3 DNA reads TGTGCCAGCAGCATAGGGGCAGGGCGCTCACAGCCCCAGCATTTT. As protein: CASSIGAGRSQPQHF.